This TCR beta chain originates from a study of blood T cell repertoires in COVID-19. TCRdb's table, derived via immunoSEQ multiplex PCR, lists solely in-frame clones and lacks some. In the table there are 100,000 to 140,000 clones, 84% of which are singletons. This CDR3 is 14 amino acids long. The V gene's germline CDR1 is SNHLY and CDR2 FYNNEI. Trimming cost V 6 bases and J 6 bases; bases outside gene matches: 9. The receptor was derived from a human donor in a cohort sampled during active COVID-19. V is TRBV2 and J is TRBJ1-1; 8 bases match TRBD1. The sample consisted of peripheral blood. CDR3 nucleotides: TGTGCCAGCAGCGACCGGACAGGGTCGCCTGAAGCTTTCTTT. This gives the protein CASSDRTGSPEAFF.